Given below is one T cell receptor beta chain in context. As yet, its antigen is unknown. This same CDR3 is encoded by further DNA sequences in the sample. The data were taken from a study of cytotoxic CD8 clonotypes in ibrutinib-treated CLL. Measured with immunoSEQ multiplex PCR; TCRdb has only the in-frame clones, and not every one. The sample lists around 15,000 clones; approximately 67% were seen once. Per germline, CDR1 SGDLS and CDR2 YYNGEE. V gave up 0 bases and J gave up 2 bases, with 11 bases separating them. The CDR3 loop spans 15 amino acids. Findings and caveats of the study: Sustained-remission and progressing patients' sampling times differed. At the start, clonality exceeded age-matched healthy donors and followed circulating CD8+ T-cell counts.

The receptor comes from a human donor with chronic lymphocytic leukemia. The V and J genes are TRBV9 and TRBJ2-5; D not certain. This specimen consisted of PBMCs, obtained before ibrutinib treatment. DNA for the CDR3: TGTGCCAGCAGCGTAGTTGGCGGACGGCAAGAGACCCAGTACTTC. This sequence encodes CASSVVGGRQETQYF.